The next 4 T cell receptor beta chains were all read from a single sample in a study of vaccination and CD4 T cells after COVID-19. Treatment reported: roughly ten-day PBMC culture with coronavirus spike peptide pools or control peptides (ViraFEST assay). Antigens of these TCRs are unknown. Sequencing of DNA taken from cultured CD4+ T cells relied on the Oncomine TCR Beta short-read assay. MiXCR was run by TCRdb on the PCR reads, yielding one entry per CDR3 protein. The table lists around 18,000 distinct CDR3 sequences, 53% of them singletons. The source was CD4+ T cells from blood, cultured in vitro, collected before SARS-CoV-2 vaccination. All receptors derive from a human donor who had recovered from COVID-19.

V and J are TRBV20-1 and TRBJ2-1; 8 bases map to TRBD2. The V and J ends lost 0 bases and 5 bases, in that order; junction bases with no gene match: 6. From germline, CDR1 is DFQATT and CDR2 SNEGSKA (reference sequence). This CDR3 has 15 amino acids. The CDR3 DNA is TGCAGTGCTAGAGATCGACGACTAGCGAACAATGAGCAGTTCTTC. It encodes CSARDRRLANNEQFF.

The CDR3 sequence is CASRTTARGYYNSPLHF. In nucleotides, the CDR3 is TGTGCCAGCAGGACCACCGCCCGCGGCTACTATAATTCACCCCTCCACTTT. The chain carries TRBV28 and TRBJ1-6; no firm D call. Trimming removed 6 bases at V and 3 bases at J, with 18 bases between. CDR1 is MDHEN and CDR2 is SYDVKM in the germline V gene. CDR3 size: 17 residues.

This clonotype came up a few times. The V and J genes are TRBV20-1 and TRBJ2-1, with D perhaps matching TRBD1 (6 bases). Trimming cost V 6 bases and J 9 bases, with 21 bases left between them. Germline V gives CDR1 DFQATT, CDR2 SNEGSKA (reference sequence). The CDR3 extends over 14 amino acids. As DNA, the CDR3 is TGCAGTGCCCCTAGGGGGAGTGCGTTCGGTGAGCAGTTCTTC. It specifies CSAPRGSAFGEQFF.

The CDR3 loop reads CASSLPNLSQETQYF. The CDR3 region has the DNA TGTGCCAGCAGCTTACCTAACCTCAGCCAAGAGACCCAGTACTTC. The gene calls are TRBV5-8 and TRBJ2-5; D uncertain. This CDR3 has 15 residues. Trimming left V 2 bases short and J 1 base short, with 12 bases between. The germline V gene has CDR1 SGHTS and CDR2 YDEGEE.